This T cell receptor (beta chain) was captured by sequencing in a study of cytomegalovirus exposure and HLA in healthy donors. Primers included in the PCR were 60 Vbeta and 13 Jbeta primers. Some clones are missing from TCRdb's copy, which holds only in-frame ones; the method was immunoSEQ multiplex PCR. This table has about 150,000 clones, 70% to 90% appearing once. Overall study findings and caveats: It was in a later analysis that TCR association rates were seen to vary by HLA locus, highest for DRB1 and lowest for HLA-C. When analyzed later, a missense DCLRE1C variant was found to be linked to TCR beta V- and J-gene trimming. Being productive about 87% or about 30% of the time was typical of most TCR beta V segments in an earlier analysis. Per published reports, the classifier diagnosed cytomegalovirus status with high specificity and sensitivity.

The germline CDR1 and CDR2 sequences are PRHDT and FYEKMQ (reference sequence). With 4 bases clipped from V and 1 base from J, the junction kept 6 bases outside the gene matches. The CDR3 runs to 16 residues. This clone has at least ten counts. The antigen remains unidentified. The TCR originated in a woman aged 35 to 49 in good health and CMV-seropositive. Source material: PBMCs. The gene calls are TRBV13 and TRBJ1-1; 10 nucleotides match TRBD1. CDR3 amino acids: CASSSPGTGANTEAFF. The CDR3 DNA reads TGTGCCAGCAGCTCCCCCGGGACAGGGGCGAACACTGAAGCTTTCTTT.